The clone carrying this TCR beta chain appeared a few times. The record originates from a study of T cells in Graves' hyperthyroidism and ophthalmopathy. It was RNA transcripts that yielded the amplified TCR beta CDR3 regions. HTBI primers were employed in a first-round RT-PCR of the TCR CDR3. TCRdb re-analysed the multiplex PCR reads in MiXCR, keeping a single row per CDR3 protein. The sample contains about 580,000 distinct CDR3 sequences, more than 11% of which appear only once. At first hyperthyroidism diagnosis, before any ophthalmopathy symptoms, the blood sample was collected. This CDR3 is built from 14 residues. The germline V gene has CDR1 SEHNR and CDR2 FQNEAQ (reference sequence). The V and J ends lost 7 bases and 11 bases respectively, with 20 bases between them.

Sequencing input: blood. The clonotype originates from a woman in her thirties with Graves' hyperthyroidism that later progressed to Graves' ophthalmopathy. This sequence joins TRBV7-9 and TRBJ2-2; perhaps TRBD2 as D (5 bases). The CDR3: CASTLAGFGSELFF. CDR3 DNA sequence: TGTGCCAGCACCCTAGCCGGGTTCGGGTCAGAGCTGTTTTTT.